Listed here are 24 T cell receptor beta chains from one sample, sequenced in a study of shared T cell receptors in the human thymus. The table came from immunoSEQ multiplex PCR; TCRdb's copy has only in-frame clones and leaves some out. The top ten hold about 0.013% of the sample, which has 540,000 or so clones, around 78% seen once. The same sample was also studied in work on human thymus T cells.

The sequenced material came from thymocytes. Receptors were obtained from a boy under two years old with a congenital heart defect.

For the CDR3, the DNA is TGTGCCAGCAGTGAGGGGCAGGGGCGGGAGACCCAGTACTTC. It specifies CASSEGQGRETQYF. The chain combines TRBV7-8 with TRBJ2-5; tentatively, D is TRBD1 (6 bases). In germline, CDR1 is SGHVS, CDR2 FQNEAQ. The CDR3 is 14 amino acids. V lost 6 bases, J lost 5 bases, and 16 bases lay in between.

V and J are TRBV19 and TRBJ1-5, with D tentatively TRBD1 (5 bases). The V and J ends lost 3 bases and 6 bases respectively, with 12 bases between them. The CDR3 has 14 residues. The V gene's germline CDR1 is LNHDA and CDR2 SQIVND (reference sequence). CDR3 nucleotide sequence: TGTGCCAGTAGTATGTGGGGGGTTGGTCAGCCCCAGCATTTT. It encodes CASSMWGVGQPQHF.

The rearrangement links TRBV28 to TRBJ2-7; 9 nucleotides match TRBD2. The CDR3 contains 16 residues. V shed 2 bases, J shed 6 bases, and the junction held 11 bases outside the gene matches. CDR1 and CDR2 (germline): MDHEN, SYDVKM. CDR3 sequence (DNA): TGTGCCAGCAGTTTAAGGGGCGGGAGGGCCCTCGGCGAGCAGTACTTC. The encoded protein is CASSLRGGRALGEQYF.

This chain joins TRBV5-8 and TRBJ1-4; weak D call: TRBD1 (5 bases). CDR1 is SGHTS and CDR2 is YDEGEE in the germline V gene. CDR3 length: 16 residues. V lost 4 bases, J lost 0 bases, and 13 bases lay in between. Written as DNA, the CDR3 is TGTGCCAGCAGCAAGGGGCCGACCGCAACTAATGAAAAACTGTTTTTT. Translation: CASSKGPTATNEKLFF. Based on the CDR3 plus reference TRBV5-8 and TRBJ1-4, the full variable domain is EAGVTQSPTHLIKTRGQQATLRCSPISGHTSVYWYQQALGLGLQFLLWYDEGEERNRGNFPPRFSGRQFPNYSSELNVNALELEDSALYLCASSKGPTATNEKLFFGSGTQLSVL.

CDR3 in amino acids: CASSSGGPGISTDTQYF. DNA for the CDR3: TGCGCCAGCAGCTCCGGGGGGCCAGGGATTAGCACAGATACGCAGTATTTT. The chain employs TRBV5-1 and TRBJ2-3; possibly TRBD2 for D (7 bases). This CDR3 region has 17 residues. V was trimmed by 3 bases and J by 0 bases, leaving 17 bases between them. Germline V gives CDR1 SGHRS, CDR2 YFSETQ.

This chain joins TRBV14 and TRBJ2-7; 8 nucleotides line up with TRBD1. Germline CDR1 and CDR2: SGHDN and FVKESK. The trim removed 4 bases at V and 4 bases at J, leaving 6 bases unmatched. The CDR3 has 14 residues. The CDR3 bases are TGTGCCAGCAGCCCCCCGGACAGGGTATACGAGCAGTACTTC. It is translated as CASSPPDRVYEQYF.

This clone showed up just a few times. The chain uses TRBV15 and TRBJ2-7; D is perhaps TRBD2 (6 bases). Trimming shortened V by 2 bases and J by 6 bases, and 11 bases separated the two germline ends. Per the germline V gene, CDR1 is LNHNV and CDR2 is YYDKDF (reference sequence). There are 13 residues in the CDR3. DNA for the CDR3: TGTGCCACCAGCAGATACAGGCGGGGCGAGCAGTACTTC. Its translation: CATSRYRRGEQYF.

V and J are TRBV6-5 and TRBJ1-1; no firm D call. Germline V lookup: CDR1 MNHEY, CDR2 SVGAGI. This CDR3 contains 14 residues. Deletions cut 2 bases from V and 8 bases from J, with 15 bases between. The CDR3 sequence: CASSYVQRSSEAFF. DNA of the CDR3: TGTGCCAGCAGTTACGTCCAGCGCTCCTCGGAAGCTTTCTTT.

The V gene is TRBV18, the J gene TRBJ2-7; TRBD2 matches 9 bases. There are 17 residues in the CDR3. Losses at the gene ends were 6 bases for V and 5 bases for J; bases not matched to a gene: 17. Germline loops: CDR1 KGHSH, CDR2 LQKENI. The CDR3 loop is CASSPEVGSGSADEQYF. In DNA, the CDR3 is TGTGCCAGCTCGCCGGAGGTTGGTAGCGGGAGTGCCGACGAGCAGTACTTC.

J is TRBJ1-4 and V is TRBV30, with a weak D call TRBD1 (5 bases). Looked up from germline, CDR1 is GTSNPN and CDR2 is SVGIG (reference sequence). The CDR3 length is 15 residues. V dropped 5 bases and J dropped 8 bases, with 21 bases sitting between them. CDR3 protein: CAWAPYRPPKEKLFF. CDR3 bases: TGTGCCTGGGCCCCCTACAGGCCCCCCAAAGAAAAACTGTTTTTT.

The chain links TRBV6-1 to TRBJ2-1, with 13 bases fitting TRBD2. The CDR3 loop spans 15 amino acids. The germline gives CDR1 MNHNS, CDR2 SASEGT. The junction had 0 bases not matched to a gene; V was cut back by 4 bases and J by 3 bases. CDR3 nucleotides: TGTGCCAGCAGTGGACTAGCGGGAGGCTACAATGAGCAGTTCTTC. This gives the protein CASSGLAGGYNEQFF.

J is TRBJ2-3 and V is TRBV5-6, with 9 bases lining up with TRBD2. CDR3 size: 15 residues. Germline-derived CDR1 and CDR2 are SGHDT and YYEEEE. V trimming: 2 bases; J trimming: 6 bases; junction bases outside the gene matches: 7. The CDR3 DNA reads as TGTGCCAGCAGCTTACGAATAGCGGGAGTCGATACGCAGTATTTT. Amino acids: CASSLRIAGVDTQYF.

The V and J genes are TRBV6-5 and TRBJ2-1; no reliable D call. The ends were cut back, 6 bases at V and 9 bases at J, with 15 bases in the middle. The CDR3 sequence is 13 residues long. CDR1 and CDR2 (germline): MNHEY, SVGAGI. CDR3 nucleotide sequence: TGTGCCAGCAGCCACGCCCCGCGGAGTGAGCAGTTCTTC. Protein product: CASSHAPRSEQFF.

This clone was picked up a small number of times. V usage is TRBV10-3 and J usage is TRBJ2-1; D might be TRBD2 (6 bases). With 4 bases removed from V and 2 bases from J, the gap between germline ends came to 12 bases. Germline-derived CDR1 and CDR2 are ENHRY and SYGVKD. The CDR3 spans 15 residues. The CDR3 DNA follows: TGTGCCATCAGTGGTAAGGAGGGCACCTACAATGAGCAGTTCTTC. Translating gives CAISGKEGTYNEQFF.

The rearrangement uses TRBV7-2 and TRBJ2-7, with 12 bases identical to TRBD1. The germline gives CDR1 SGHTA, CDR2 FQGNSA. Unmatched junction bases numbered 11, after V lost 5 bases and J lost 6 bases. The CDR3 consists of 16 residues. CDR3 sequence: CASSPNGDRGRCEQYF. CDR3 bases: TGTGCCAGCAGCCCTAATGGGGACAGGGGGCGCTGCGAGCAGTACTTC.

The V call is TRBV28, the J call TRBJ2-7; TRBD1 matches at 11 bases. J was trimmed by 4 bases and V by 4 bases; bases with no gene match: 3. This CDR3 has 14 amino acids. From germline, CDR1 is MDHEN and CDR2 SYDVKM. This chain's CDR3 is CASSSGQGGYEQYF. The CDR3 bases are TGTGCCAGCAGTTCGGGACAGGGGGGGTACGAGCAGTACTTC.

This clone has a handful of counts. The chain uses TRBV7-4 and TRBJ1-1; maybe TRBD1 (6 bases). CDR3 size: 13 residues. Germline lookup yields CDR1 SGHVT and CDR2 SQSDAQ. Between the trimmed V and J ends, which lost 0 bases and 7 bases, there was a span of 9 bases. The CDR3 DNA is TGTGCCAGCAGCTTAGCGGCAGGGGATGAAGCTTTCTTT. Residues: CASSLAAGDEAFF.

The rearrangement links TRBV18 to TRBJ1-1, with D perhaps TRBD1 (5 bases). V was cut by 4 bases and J by 3 bases, with 15 bases left in between. Looked up from germline, CDR1 is KGHSH and CDR2 is LQKENI. The CDR3 contains 15 residues. CDR3 region: CASSLVEGRYTEAFF. CDR3 sequence (DNA): TGTGCCAGCTCACTGGTGGAGGGGAGGTACACTGAAGCTTTCTTT.

J is TRBJ2-7 and V is TRBV14; no clear D gene. This CDR3 contains 14 residues. The V gene's germline CDR1 is SGHDN and CDR2 FVKESK. Trimming took off 0 bases at V and 2 bases at J, with 8 bases between the two ends. In DNA, the CDR3 is TGTGCCAGCAGCCAAGACGGCGGTCCCTACGAGCAGTACTTC. Translated, it gives CASSQDGGPYEQYF.

The J gene is TRBJ2-1, the V gene TRBV5-1; TRBD2 is a possible D gene (5 bases). CDR1 and CDR2 (germline): SGHRS, YFSETQ. The germline V and J ends were trimmed by 0 bases and 0 bases, with 19 bases remaining between them. The CDR3 extends over 19 amino acids. The CDR3 nucleotides read TGCGCCAGCAGCTTGGATGAGGAGGCCAGGACGAGCTCCTACAATGAGCAGTTCTTC. Its translation: CASSLDEEARTSSYNEQFF.

This clone appeared once. The rearrangement uses TRBV4-3 and TRBJ2-1; 7 bases align to TRBD2. This CDR3 has 14 residues. V shed 0 bases and J 9 bases; nucleotides not matched to a gene: 5. The germline gives CDR1 LGHNA, CDR2 YSLEER. The CDR3 loop is CASSQEKRGGEQFF. For the CDR3, the DNA is TGCGCCAGCAGCCAAGAAAAGCGGGGCGGTGAGCAGTTCTTC.

For this clone: Other DNA sequences within the sample encode an identical CDR3. The chain combines TRBV12-5 with TRBJ2-7; no firm D call. Germline V CDR1 and CDR2: LGHNT, FRNRAP. The CDR3 length is 11 residues. Trimming removed 6 bases from V and 4 bases from J, with 7 bases in between. CDR3 in amino acids: CASGSGYEQYF. CDR3 nucleotide sequence: TGTGCTAGTGGCTCCGGGTACGAGCAGTACTTC.

The chain is built from TRBV11-3 and TRBJ2-3; a weak D match, TRBD2 (6 bases). V lost 4 bases and J 8 bases, leaving 28 bases between the germline ends. Germline CDR1 is SGHNT and CDR2 is YENEEA. This CDR3 comprises 18 residues. The CDR3 DNA reads TGTGCCAGCAGCTCGGGGTGGCGACTAGACTGGAGTGTGGGTACGCAGTATTTT. This encodes CASSSGWRLDWSVGTQYF. Full variable domain (outside the CDR3, taken from reference TRBV11-3 and TRBJ2-3): EAGVVQSPRYKIIEKKQPVAFWCNPISGHNTLYWYLQNLGQGPELLIRYENEEAVDDSQLPKDRFSAERLKGVDSTLKIQPAELGDSAVYLCASSSGWRLDWSVGTQYFGPGTRLTVL.

The rearrangement links TRBV7-9 to TRBJ2-7; D is unresolved. Looked up from germline, CDR1 is SEHNR and CDR2 is FQNEAQ (reference sequence). CDR3 length: 12 residues. V was clipped by 4 bases and J by 0 bases, with 4 bases between them. CDR3 nucleotides: TGTGCCAGCAGCTCCCACTCCTACGAGCAGTACTTC. This translates into CASSSHSYEQYF.